These T cell receptor beta chains were read from a single sample in a study of T-cell memory formation after mild COVID-19. From the 5' RACE reads, TCRdb called clonotypes with MiXCR, one entry per CDR3 protein. The table lists approximately 440,000 distinct CDR3 sequences, around 18% of them singletons, with about 8.8% in the top ten. What was sequenced was PBMCs or a T cell subset sorted from them (not recorded which). These TCRs come from an adult woman who had mild COVID-19 (a few samples of this study predate the infection). Cell type and time point are not known. The CDR3 runs from the conserved cysteine through the conserved F or W. The order of the fields is V gene, D gene, clone size, CDR3 length, J gene, CDR3 protein, CDR3 DNA. D genes are given only for firm matches. Clone size, where shown, is once, few, many, or a class for clones that have expanded.

V gene: TRBV6-4
D gene: .
clone size: .
CDR3 length: 14
J gene: TRBJ2-3
CDR3 protein: CASSIRGSTDTQYF
CDR3 DNA: TGTGCCAGCAGTATCCGGGGCAGCACAGATACGCAGTATTTT

V gene: TRBV24-1
D gene: .
clone size: .
CDR3 length: 11
J gene: TRBJ2-1
CDR3 protein: CATSDDREQFF
CDR3 DNA: TGTGCCACCAGTGATGACAGGGAGCAGTTCTTC

V gene: TRBV6-5
D gene: .
clone size: few
CDR3 length: 14
J gene: TRBJ1-2
CDR3 protein: CASSYFGSLYGYTF
CDR3 DNA: TGTGCCAGCAGTTATTTCGGCAGCCTCTATGGCTACACCTTC

V gene: TRBV12-3/TRBV12-4
D gene: TRBD1
clone size: many
CDR3 length: 14
J gene: TRBJ2-5
CDR3 protein: CASSLAGQGETQYF
CDR3 DNA: TGTGCCAGCAGTTTAGCAGGACAGGGAGAGACCCAGTACTTC

V gene: TRBV12-3/TRBV12-4
D gene: .
clone size: .
CDR3 length: 13
J gene: TRBJ2-6
CDR3 protein: CASSPFRANVLTF
CDR3 DNA: TGTGCCTCATCGCCCTTCCGGGCCAACGTCCTGACTTTC

V gene: TRBV7-9
D gene: .
clone size: .
CDR3 length: 13
J gene: TRBJ2-3
CDR3 protein: CASSAPPSDTQYF
CDR3 DNA: TGTGCCAGCAGCGCCCCCCCCTCAGATACGCAGTATTTT

V gene: TRBV7-6
D gene: .
clone size: few
CDR3 length: 17
J gene: TRBJ1-1
CDR3 protein: CASSLAFVGTYNTEAFF
CDR3 DNA: TGTGCCAGCAGCTTAGCGTTTGTCGGTACATACAACACTGAAGCTTTCTTT

V gene: TRBV19
D gene: .
clone size: .
CDR3 length: 15
J gene: TRBJ1-2
CDR3 protein: CASSARAVPNYGYTF
CDR3 DNA: TGTGCCAGTAGTGCGCGGGCCGTTCCTAACTATGGCTACACCTTC

V gene: TRBV7-3
D gene: TRBD1
clone size: few
CDR3 length: 14
J gene: TRBJ2-7
CDR3 protein: CASSSGGRSYEQYF
CDR3 DNA: TGTGCCAGCAGCTCAGGGGGAAGATCCTACGAGCAGTACTTC

V gene: TRBV15
D gene: .
clone size: .
CDR3 length: 12
J gene: TRBJ2-7
CDR3 protein: CATSRELGEQYF
CDR3 DNA: TGTGCCACCAGCAGAGAATTAGGGGAGCAGTACTTC

V gene: TRBV7-9
D gene: .
clone size: few
CDR3 length: 13
J gene: TRBJ1-5
CDR3 protein: CASSSGPLEPQHF
CDR3 DNA: TGTGCCAGCAGCTCAGGCCCGTTGGAGCCCCAGCATTTT

V gene: TRBV5-8
D gene: .
clone size: .
CDR3 length: 14
J gene: TRBJ2-7
CDR3 protein: CASSLKRGGFEQYF
CDR3 DNA: TGTGCCAGCAGCTTGAAAAGGGGAGGATTCGAGCAGTACTTC

V gene: TRBV29-1
D gene: .
clone size: .
CDR3 length: 12
J gene: TRBJ2-5
CDR3 protein: CSVTQVQETQYF
CDR3 DNA: TGCAGCGTTACTCAGGTCCAAGAGACCCAGTACTTC

V gene: TRBV15
D gene: .
clone size: few
CDR3 length: 14
J gene: TRBJ2-5
CDR3 protein: CATSRDRGEATQYF
CDR3 DNA: TGTGCCACCAGCAGAGATCGGGGAGAGGCGACCCAGTACTTC

V gene: TRBV18
D gene: .
clone size: .
CDR3 length: 12
J gene: TRBJ1-3
CDR3 protein: CASSPEGNTIYF
CDR3 DNA: TGTGCCAGCTCACCGGAGGGAAACACCATATATTTT

V gene: TRBV4-3
D gene: TRBD2
clone size: few
CDR3 length: 17
J gene: TRBJ2-3
CDR3 protein: CASSESPGAGGTDTQYF
CDR3 DNA: TGCGCCAGCAGCGAAAGTCCCGGGGCGGGAGGCACAGATACGCAGTATTTT

V gene: TRBV4-1
D gene: TRBD1
clone size: .
CDR3 length: 16
J gene: TRBJ2-7
CDR3 protein: CASSLPAGQGAGEQYF
CDR3 DNA: TGCGCCAGCAGCCTCCCGGCGGGACAGGGGGCTGGCGAGCAGTACTTC

V gene: TRBV7-2
D gene: .
clone size: .
CDR3 length: 16
J gene: TRBJ1-6
CDR3 protein: CASSPRRLSYNSPLHF
CDR3 DNA: TGTGCCAGCAGCCCTAGGAGGCTATCCTATAATTCACCCCTCCACTTT

V gene: TRBV11-1
D gene: .
clone size: few
CDR3 length: 16
J gene: TRBJ2-4
CDR3 protein: CASTKTTLLAKNIQYF
CDR3 DNA: TGTGCCAGCACAAAAACTACTCTGCTAGCCAAAAACATTCAGTACTTC

V gene: TRBV5-6
D gene: TRBD1
clone size: .
CDR3 length: 13
J gene: TRBJ1-1
CDR3 protein: CASSSWTGREAFF
CDR3 DNA: TGTGCCAGCAGCTCCTGGACAGGGCGTGAAGCTTTCTTT